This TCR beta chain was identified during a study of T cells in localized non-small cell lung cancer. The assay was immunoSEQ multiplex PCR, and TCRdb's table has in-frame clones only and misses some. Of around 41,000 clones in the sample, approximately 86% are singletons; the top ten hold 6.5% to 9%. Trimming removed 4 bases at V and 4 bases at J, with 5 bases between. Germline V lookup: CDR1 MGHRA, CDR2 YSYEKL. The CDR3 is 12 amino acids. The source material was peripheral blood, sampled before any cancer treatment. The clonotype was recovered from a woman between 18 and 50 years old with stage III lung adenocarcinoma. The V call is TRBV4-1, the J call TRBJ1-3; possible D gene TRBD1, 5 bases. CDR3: CASSRTGNTIYF. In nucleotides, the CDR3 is TGCGCCAGCAGCCGGACAGGAAACACCATATATTTT.